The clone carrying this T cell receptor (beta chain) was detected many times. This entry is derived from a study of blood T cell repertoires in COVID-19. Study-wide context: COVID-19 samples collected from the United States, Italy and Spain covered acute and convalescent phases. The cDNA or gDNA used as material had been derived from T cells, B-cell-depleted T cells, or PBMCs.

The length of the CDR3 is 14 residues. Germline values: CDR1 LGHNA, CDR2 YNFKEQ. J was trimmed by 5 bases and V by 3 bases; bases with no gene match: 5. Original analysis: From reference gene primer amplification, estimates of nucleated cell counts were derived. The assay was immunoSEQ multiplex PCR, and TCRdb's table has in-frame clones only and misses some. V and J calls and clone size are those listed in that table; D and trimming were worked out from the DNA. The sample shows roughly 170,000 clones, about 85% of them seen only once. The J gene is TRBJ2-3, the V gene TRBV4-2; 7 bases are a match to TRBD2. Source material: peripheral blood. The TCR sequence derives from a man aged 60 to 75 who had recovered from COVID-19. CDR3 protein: CASSHRLAEDTQYF. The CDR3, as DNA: TGTGCCAGCAGCCACAGACTAGCAGAAGATACGCAGTATTTT.